This T cell receptor beta chain was profiled in a study of response to subunit inactivated influenza vaccine. This clonotype was seen a handful of times. The antigen is not known. The CDR3 is 16 amino acids. Germline CDR1 is MNHEY and CDR2 is SMNVEV (reference sequence). V shed 4 bases and J 4 bases; nucleotides not matched to a gene: 8. Regarding the study as a whole: Researchers suggested that each seasonal influenza vaccination recruits few new T cells.

TCRdb fed the RT-PCR reads into MiXCR, producing one record per CDR3 protein. Among under 950,000 distinct CDR3 sequences listed, 21% were seen once. This chain links TRBV27 with TRBJ1-5; 9 positions agree with TRBD1. This material consisted of PBMCs from blood, taken 4 to 6 days after vaccination. This TCR was sampled from a man aged 50 to 60 who received an inactivated influenza vaccine. CDR3 DNA sequence: TGTGCCAGCAGTTCTGCCGGGACAGGGAAAAATCAGCCCCAGCATTTT. Its translation: CASSSAGTGKNQPQHF.